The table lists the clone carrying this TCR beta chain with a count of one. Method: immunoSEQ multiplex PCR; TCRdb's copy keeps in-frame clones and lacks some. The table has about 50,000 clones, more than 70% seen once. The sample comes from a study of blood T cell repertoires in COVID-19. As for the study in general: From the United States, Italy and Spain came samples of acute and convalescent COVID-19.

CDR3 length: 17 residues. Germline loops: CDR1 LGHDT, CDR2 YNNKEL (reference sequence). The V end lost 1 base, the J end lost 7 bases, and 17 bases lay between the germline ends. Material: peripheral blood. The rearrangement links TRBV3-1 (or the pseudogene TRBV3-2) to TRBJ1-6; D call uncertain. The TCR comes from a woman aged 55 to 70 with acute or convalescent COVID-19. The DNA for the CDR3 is TGTGCCAGCAGCCAAGTGGTGCACTCTCCACGAAATTCACCCCTCCACTTT. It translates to CASSQVVHSPRNSPLHF.